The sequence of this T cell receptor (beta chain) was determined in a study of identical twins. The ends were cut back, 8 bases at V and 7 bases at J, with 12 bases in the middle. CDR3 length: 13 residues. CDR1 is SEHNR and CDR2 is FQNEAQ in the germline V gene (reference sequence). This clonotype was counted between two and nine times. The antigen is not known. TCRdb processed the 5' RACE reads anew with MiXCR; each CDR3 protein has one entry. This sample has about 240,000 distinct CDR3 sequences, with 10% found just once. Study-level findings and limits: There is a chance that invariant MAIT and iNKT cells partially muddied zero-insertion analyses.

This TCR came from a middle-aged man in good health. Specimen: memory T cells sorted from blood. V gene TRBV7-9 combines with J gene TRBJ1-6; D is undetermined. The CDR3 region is CASGFESNSPLHF. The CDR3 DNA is TGTGCCAGCGGATTTGAATCCAATTCACCCCTCCACTTT.